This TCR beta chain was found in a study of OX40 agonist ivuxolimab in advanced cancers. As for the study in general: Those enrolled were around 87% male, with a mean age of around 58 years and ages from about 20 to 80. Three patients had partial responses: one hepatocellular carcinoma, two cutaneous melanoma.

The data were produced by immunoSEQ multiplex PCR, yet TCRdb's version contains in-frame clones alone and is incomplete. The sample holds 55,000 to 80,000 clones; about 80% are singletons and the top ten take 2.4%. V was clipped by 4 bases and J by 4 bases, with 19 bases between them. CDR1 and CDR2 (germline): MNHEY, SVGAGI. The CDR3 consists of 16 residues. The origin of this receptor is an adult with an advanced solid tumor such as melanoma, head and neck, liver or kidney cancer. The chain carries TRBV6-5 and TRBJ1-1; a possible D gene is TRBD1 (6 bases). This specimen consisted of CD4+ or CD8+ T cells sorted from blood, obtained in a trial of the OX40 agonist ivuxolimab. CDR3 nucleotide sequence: TGTGCCAGCAGTTGGGGGATCACAGGGAGGCGCACTGAAGCTTTCTTT. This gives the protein CASSWGITGRRTEAFF.